The 24 T cell receptor beta chains in this list originate from one sample, sequenced in a study of T cells in Graves' hyperthyroidism and ophthalmopathy. Researchers amplified the TCR beta CDR3 regions from RNA transcripts. First-round RT-PCR with HTBI primers amplified the TCR CDR3 region. MiXCR was run by TCRdb on the multiplex PCR reads, yielding one entry per CDR3 protein. The table has hundreds of thousands of distinct CDR3 sequences, 11% to 15% seen once. Sequenced: blood. These receptors originate from a woman aged 18-35 years with Graves' hyperthyroidism.

Note on this clonotype: Since a much larger clone is just one base distant, this may be a read error. The CDR3 sequence: CASSSELLGSVLFF. The DNA for the CDR3 is TGTGCCAGCAGCTCTGAGCTCTTAGGATCCGTATTGTTCTTC. The rearrangement links TRBV7-9 to TRBJ2-1; D is uncertain. The length of the CDR3 is 14 residues. CDR1 is SEHNR and CDR2 is FQNEAQ in the germline V gene (reference sequence). The V end was cut by 4 bases, the J end by 15 bases, with 22 bases between.

This clonotype was counted many times. The chain recombines TRBV20-1 with TRBJ2-1, with 10 bases that match TRBD1. CDR1 DFQATT and CDR2 SNEGSKA come from the germline V gene (reference sequence). V lost 0 bases to trimming and J lost 1 base; unmatched junction nucleotides: 6. This CDR3 contains 17 residues. CDR3: CSAREDRGRGSYNEQFF. CDR3 DNA: TGCAGTGCTAGAGAAGACAGGGGGCGAGGGTCCTACAATGAGCAGTTCTTC.

This clonotype was observed a few times. V is TRBV7-8 and J is TRBJ2-1; the match to TRBD2 covers 9 bases. Germline assignment: CDR1 SGHVS and CDR2 FQNEAQ. The CDR3 runs 16 residues. Losses at the gene ends were 2 bases for V and 9 bases for J; bases not matched to a gene: 11. The CDR3 here is CASSLWVSGRMGEQFF. The CDR3 DNA sequence: TGTGCCAGCAGCTTATGGGTTAGCGGGAGAATGGGTGAGCAGTTCTTC.

The table lists this clonotype with many counts. Written as DNA, the CDR3 is TGTGCCAGCAGTTTACCCGGGACAGGGGGCGTAGAGACCCAGTACTTC. It yields the protein CASSLPGTGGVETQYF. V and J are TRBV28 and TRBJ2-5, with 12 bases matching TRBD1. V gave up 2 bases and J gave up 4 bases; unmatched junction bases: 5. The CDR3 loop spans 16 amino acids. Germline values: CDR1 MDHEN, CDR2 SYDVKM. Together with reference TRBV28 and TRBJ2-5, the CDR3 gives the full variable domain: DVKVTQSSRYLVKRTGEKVFLECVQDMDHENMFWYRQDPGLGLRLIYFSYDVKMKEKGDIPEGYSVSREKKERFSLILESASTNQTSMYLCASSLPGTGGVETQYFGPGTRLLVL.

This clonotype has at least ten counts. V and J are TRBV27 and TRBJ2-1; 7 positions match TRBD2. CDR3 length: 15 residues. V lost 7 bases, J lost 3 bases, and 9 bases stayed unmatched. Germline V gene data show CDR1 as MNHEY and CDR2 as SMNVEV (reference sequence). The CDR3 DNA follows: TGTGCCAGCAACCCAGGAGCGGGGCACTACAATGAGCAGTTCTTC. Translating it yields CASNPGAGHYNEQFF.

The CDR3 nucleotides are TGTGCCAGCAGTTGGCTCCGGACAGTGTCCGGGGAGCTGTTTTTT. Protein: CASSWLRTVSGELFF. The V and J genes are TRBV28 and TRBJ2-2; D is possibly TRBD1 (6 bases). This CDR3 contains 15 residues. The V gene lost 4 bases and the J gene lost 6 bases, with 15 bases spanning the gap. Germline lookup yields CDR1 MDHEN and CDR2 SYDVKM.

V usage is TRBV24-1 and J usage is TRBJ2-1; 10 bases match TRBD2. The germline CDR1 and CDR2 sequences are KGHDR and SFDVKD. The length of the CDR3 is 15 residues. V trimming: 6 bases; J trimming: 2 bases; junction bases outside the gene matches: 3. CDR3 protein: CATSTSGNTYNEQFF. The CDR3 region has the DNA TGTGCCACCAGTACTAGCGGGAACACCTACAATGAGCAGTTCTTC.

This clonotype was counted between two and nine times. This chain joins TRBV7-2 and TRBJ1-3, with 8 nucleotides matching TRBD1. The V segment lost 6 bases and the J segment 2 bases; nucleotides outside the gene matches: 9. The CDR3 consists of 16 residues. Germline CDR1 and CDR2: SGHTA and FQGNSA. CDR3 in amino acids: CASSSNRDRTGNTIYF. CDR3 nucleotide sequence: TGTGCCAGCAGTTCTAACCGGGACAGGACTGGAAACACCATATATTTT.

Of note for this clonotype: With a much larger clone just one base away, this may be a read error. The gene calls are TRBV20-1 and TRBJ1-5; 7 nucleotides align to TRBD2. The J call may be incorrect, as the DNA end agrees better with TRBJ2-3. Germline lookup yields CDR1 DFQATT and CDR2 SNEGSKA (reference sequence). The CDR3 has 13 amino acids. DNA of the CDR3: TGCAGTGCTAGAGCGGGGGGTAATCAGCCCCAGTATTTT. It translates to CSARAGGNQPQYF.

This clonotype was picked up many times. The genes are TRBV5-1 and TRBJ2-3; D call uncertain. V was cut by 2 bases and J by 0 bases, with 13 bases left in between. Germline values: CDR1 SGHRS, CDR2 YFSETQ. The length of the CDR3 is 16 residues. The DNA for the CDR3 is TGCGCCAGCAGCTTCGGTGGTCCCTCTAGCACAGATACGCAGTATTTT. Its protein product is CASSFGGPSSTDTQYF.

The V and J genes are TRBV9 and TRBJ2-1; 7 nucleotides match TRBD2. V lost 0 bases to trimming and J lost 8 bases; unmatched junction nucleotides: 11. In germline, CDR1 is SGDLS, CDR2 YYNGEE. The CDR3 is made up of 16 amino acids. CDR3 DNA: TGTGCCAGCAGCGTAGAGCTTGGGCGGGAGAGAGATGAGCAGTTCTTC. This gives the protein CASSVELGRERDEQFF. Using reference TRBV9 and TRBJ2-1 for the parts outside the CDR3, the full variable domain is DSGVTQTPKHLITATGQRVTLRCSPRSGDLSVYWYQQSLDQGLQFLIQYYNGEERAKGNILERFSAQQFPDLHSELNLSSLELGDSALYFCASSVELGRERDEQFFGPGTRLTVL.

The sample holds many counts of this clonotype. The chain combines TRBV28 with TRBJ1-5, with D uncertain. V was pared by 5 bases and J by 5 bases, with 13 bases between. The CDR3 runs 14 residues. The germline CDR1 and CDR2 sequences are MDHEN and SYDVKM. This chain's CDR3 is CASSPPEFYQPQHF. In DNA, the CDR3 is TGTGCCAGCAGTCCGCCGGAATTTTATCAGCCCCAGCATTTT.

This clonotype was counted between two and nine times. This chain links TRBV28 with TRBJ2-7; D not resolved. The CDR3 runs 13 residues. The germline V gene has CDR1 MDHEN and CDR2 SYDVKM. V was trimmed by 7 bases and J by 3 bases, leaving 13 bases between them. CDR3 loop: CASNAPSIYEQYF. The CDR3 DNA follows: TGTGCCAGCAACGCCCCATCAATCTACGAGCAGTACTTC.

The chain uses TRBV29-1 and TRBJ1-4; 8 positions agree with TRBD1. Germline trimming cut 5 bases from V and 8 bases from J; bases unmatched to any gene: 19. CDR3 length equals 17 residues. Germline V CDR1 and CDR2: SQVTM, ANQGSEA. Here the CDR3 DNA reads TGCAGCGTTCCCTCCTTCGGGGGTACAGGGGGGAGCGAAAAACTGTTTTTT. Its protein is CSVPSFGGTGGSEKLFF.

In this sample, this clonotype turned up a few times. The CDR3 nucleotides are TGTGCCAGCGAGGGCGGGTGGAATGAGCAGTTCTTC. Protein sequence: CASEGGWNEQFF. The chain joins TRBV19 to TRBJ2-1; a possible D gene is TRBD2 (5 bases). The CDR3 runs 12 residues. Trimming removed 9 bases from V and 7 bases from J, with 13 bases in between. The germline V gene encodes CDR1 LNHDA and CDR2 SQIVND (reference sequence).

The table lists this clonotype with a few counts. The chain has TRBV28 and TRBJ2-6, with unresolved D. There are 16 residues in the CDR3. V lost 3 bases to trimming and J lost 0 bases, with 9 bases between them. CDR1 and CDR2 (germline): MDHEN, SYDVKM. CDR3 nucleotides: TGTGCCAGCAGTTTGAGACGTAGCTCTGGGGCCAACGTCCTGACTTTC. It codes for CASSLRRSSGANVLTF.

This chain uses TRBV25-1 with TRBJ2-2; D may be TRBD1 or TRBD2 (6 bases each). Trimming took 3 bases from V and 0 from J, leaving 11 bases between them. CDR1 is MGHDK and CDR2 is SYGVNS in the germline V gene. CDR3 length: 16 residues. CDR3 nucleotides: TGTGCCAGCAGTGAGTTGGAGGGGGCGAACACCGGGGAGCTGTTTTTT. Amino acid sequence: CASSELEGANTGELFF.

The CDR3 sequence is CASSYSSPENEQFF. The CDR3 DNA follows: TGTGCCAGCAGTTACTCGAGTCCGGAGAATGAGCAGTTCTTC. The chain couples TRBV6-5 to TRBJ2-1; D unresolved. CDR3 length: 14 residues. V gave up 0 bases and J gave up 7 bases, with 10 bases separating them. Per the germline V gene, CDR1 is MNHEY and CDR2 is SVGAGI.

In this sample, this clonotype turned up a few times. This sequence joins TRBV24-1 and TRBJ2-1; maybe TRBD2 (7 bases). CDR1 and CDR2 (germline): KGHDR, SFDVKD. The CDR3 is 15 residues long. CDR3 loop: CATGGGPGSYNEQFF. CDR3 DNA: TGTGCTACGGGGGGCGGACCAGGCTCCTACAATGAGCAGTTCTTC.

This clonotype was observed at least ten times. The CDR3 is CASSWGQGDNEQYF. CDR3 bases: TGCGCCAGCAGCTGGGGACAGGGCGATAACGAGCAGTACTTC. The chain links TRBV5-1 to TRBJ2-7; 9 bases align to TRBD1. The ends lost 3 bases at V and 5 bases at J; junction bases unmatched: 6. This CDR3 comprises 14 residues. Germline CDR1 SGHRS, CDR2 YFSETQ.

At least ten counts were recorded for this clonotype. J is TRBJ2-5 and V is TRBV2; D not certain. The CDR3 contains 14 residues. V lost 0 bases, J lost 5 bases, and 10 bases lay in between. Germline CDR1 is SNHLY and CDR2 is FYNNEI. The CDR3 nucleotides read TGTGCCAGCAGTGAAGCGGGCAGTGTGGAGACCCAGTACTTC. Translated: CASSEAGSVETQYF.

This clonotype was counted at least ten times. The genes are TRBV20-1 and TRBJ2-1; 7 bases are a match to TRBD2. The germline CDR1 and CDR2 sequences are DFQATT and SNEGSKA (reference sequence). V lost 6 bases, J lost 0 bases, and 8 bases stayed unmatched. The CDR3 runs to 15 residues. This chain's CDR3 is CSAAIAGSSYNEQFF. CDR3 nucleotide sequence: TGCAGTGCCGCGATAGCGGGTAGCTCCTACAATGAGCAGTTCTTC.

This clonotype was detected ten times or more. The rearrangement links TRBV3-1 to TRBJ2-1; 9 positions agree with TRBD2. This CDR3 has 16 residues. The germline V gene encodes CDR1 LGHDT and CDR2 YNNKEL (reference sequence). After removal of 1 base from V and 9 bases from J, the junction contained 10 bases not matched to a gene. This chain's CDR3 is CASSQVGVVAGVEQFF. In DNA form, the CDR3 reads TGTGCCAGCAGCCAAGTCGGGGTGGTAGCGGGAGTTGAGCAGTTCTTC.

This clonotype was recorded at least ten times. The V and J genes are TRBV30 and TRBJ2-7; D is undetermined. There are 14 residues in the CDR3. Germline V CDR1 and CDR2: GTSNPN, SVGIG (reference sequence). With 0 bases removed from V and 2 bases from J, the gap between germline ends came to 11 bases. The CDR3 spells CAWSVGPPAYEQYF. CDR3 nucleotides: TGTGCCTGGAGTGTCGGCCCACCGGCCTACGAGCAGTACTTC.